The 7 T cell receptor beta chains presented below share a single source sample, sequenced in a study of blood T cell repertoires in COVID-19. Produced via immunoSEQ multiplex PCR; TCRdb's table is partial and in-frame only. The data contain 150,000 to 200,000 clones, approximately 85% of them singletons. The sequenced sample was peripheral blood. All receptors come from a woman in her fifties or sixties with COVID-19, enrolled during active disease.

The V and J genes are TRBV7-6 and TRBJ1-4, with a tentative D call TRBD1 (6 bases). The CDR3 length is 15 residues. V was trimmed by 3 bases and J by 7 bases, leaving 15 bases between them. The germline V gene encodes CDR1 SGHVS and CDR2 FNYEAQ. The CDR3 here is CASSLSRGGGEKLFF. DNA of the CDR3: TGTGCCAGCAGCTTGAGCAGGGGCGGGGGTGAAAAACTGTTTTTT.

This clone appeared many times. The chain recombines TRBV6-5 with TRBJ2-5; 7 bases agree with TRBD2. J gave up 5 bases and V 5 bases, and 8 bases lay outside the gene matches. Germline V gives CDR1 MNHEY, CDR2 SVGAGI. The CDR3 extends over 14 amino acids. The CDR3 region has the DNA TGTGCCAGCAGTCCCCTCGGGGGGTCTGAGACCCAGTACTTC. Translating it yields CASSPLGGSETQYF.

This chain's CDR3 is CASRFEQSSDTQYF. For the CDR3, the DNA is TGTGCCAGCAGGTTTGAACAAAGTTCGGATACGCAGTATTTT. V is TRBV6-5 and J is TRBJ2-3; D not certain. The germline V gene encodes CDR1 MNHEY and CDR2 SVGAGI. V lost 6 bases and J 6 bases, leaving 16 bases between the germline ends. The CDR3 spans 14 residues.

This chain's CDR3 is CASSSSGTGAVEQYF. The CDR3 region has the DNA TGTGCCAGCAGCTCATCCGGGACAGGTGCCGTCGAGCAGTACTTC. The chain combines TRBV13 with TRBJ2-7; TRBD1 aligns across 8 bases. The ends lost 4 bases at V and 6 bases at J; junction bases unmatched: 11. The CDR3 sequence is 15 residues long. CDR1 is PRHDT and CDR2 is FYEKMQ in the germline V gene (reference sequence).

Here the CDR3 DNA reads TGTGCCAGCAGCACGATACGGGACAGTCGTCCCTACGAGCAGTACTTC. It encodes CASSTIRDSRPYEQYF. The chain combines TRBV7-6 with TRBJ2-7; 7 nucleotides align to TRBD1. Germline V gene sequence: CDR1 SGHVS, CDR2 FNYEAQ. The CDR3 extends over 16 amino acids. V trimming: 5 bases; J trimming: 2 bases; junction bases outside the gene matches: 12.

The chain is built from TRBV6-5 and TRBJ2-7; 9 bases are shared with TRBD1. Per the germline V gene, CDR1 is MNHEY and CDR2 is SVGAGI. This CDR3 spans 11 amino acids. The V and J ends lost 10 bases and 4 bases, in that order; junction bases with no gene match: 2. CDR3 region: CATGQGYEQYF. DNA of the CDR3: TGTGCCACGGGACAGGGTTACGAGCAGTACTTC.

This chain connects TRBV5-6 to TRBJ2-7; tentatively, D is TRBD1 (6 bases). The germline V and J ends were trimmed by 2 bases and 3 bases, with 12 bases remaining between them. The germline V gene has CDR1 SGHDT and CDR2 YYEEEE. CDR3 size: 14 residues. This CDR3 is CASSFQGQLYEQYF. For the CDR3, the DNA is TGTGCCAGCAGCTTTCAGGGGCAGCTCTACGAGCAGTACTTC.